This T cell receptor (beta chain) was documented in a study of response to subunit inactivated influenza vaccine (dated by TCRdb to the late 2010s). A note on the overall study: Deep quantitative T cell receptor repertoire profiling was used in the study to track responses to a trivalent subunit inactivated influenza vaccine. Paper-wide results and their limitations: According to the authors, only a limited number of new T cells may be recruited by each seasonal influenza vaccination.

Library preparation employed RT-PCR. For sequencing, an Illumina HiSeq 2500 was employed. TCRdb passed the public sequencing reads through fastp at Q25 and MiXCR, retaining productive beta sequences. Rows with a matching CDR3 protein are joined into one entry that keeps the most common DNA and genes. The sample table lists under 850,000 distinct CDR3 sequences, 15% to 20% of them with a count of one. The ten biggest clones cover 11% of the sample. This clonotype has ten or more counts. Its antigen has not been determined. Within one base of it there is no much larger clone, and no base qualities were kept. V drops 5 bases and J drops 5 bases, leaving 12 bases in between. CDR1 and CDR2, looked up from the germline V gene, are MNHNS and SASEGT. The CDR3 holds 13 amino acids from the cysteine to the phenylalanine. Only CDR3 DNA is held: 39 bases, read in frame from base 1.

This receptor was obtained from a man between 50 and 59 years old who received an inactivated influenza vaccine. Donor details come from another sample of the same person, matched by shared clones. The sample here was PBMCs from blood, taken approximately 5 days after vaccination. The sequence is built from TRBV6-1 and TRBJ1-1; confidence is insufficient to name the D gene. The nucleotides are TGTGCCAGCAGTAAAGACTTGGGGACTGAAGCTTTCTTT. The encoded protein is CASSKDLGTEAFF.